The 5 T cell receptor beta chains below all came from one sample that was sequenced in a study of cytomegalovirus exposure and HLA in healthy donors (dated by TCRdb to 2015 to 2018). The receptor library was made with the immunoSEQ multiplex PCR assay. The multiplex PCR relied on a mix of 60 forward primers for TCR Vbeta segments and 13 reverse primers for TCR Jbeta segments. TCRdb re-hosts the immuneACCESS table, in-frame sequences only. Its copies lack some clones; in the studies checked, an unresolved V gene accounts for under half of them, and the cause for the rest is not known. The sample contains roughly 130,000 clones, around 83% of them found a single time. Together, the top ten hold 2% to 3% of the sample. Sequenced: PBMCs. These TCRs come from a man in his fifties or sixties in good health and CMV-seronegative.

This chain links TRBV6-1 with TRBJ1-2, with 9 nucleotides matching TRBD1. CDR1 is MNHNS and CDR2 is SASEGT in the germline V gene. The CDR3 extends over 14 amino acids. V was pared by 7 bases and J by 2 bases, with 5 bases of the junction left unmatched. The CDR3 nucleotides are TGTGCCAGCACCAAAGGACAGGGGAACTATGGCTACACCTTC. Translated, it gives CASTKGQGNYGYTF.

The J gene is TRBJ2-1, the V gene TRBV30; 7 bases line up with TRBD1. The CDR3 contains 11 residues. CDR1 is GTSNPN, CDR2 SVGIG, per germline (reference sequence). Trimming removed 6 bases from V and 6 bases from J; junction bases left unmatched: 2. CDR3 nucleotides: TGTGCCTGTCGACAGGGCAATGAGCAGTTCTTC. This gives the protein CACRQGNEQFF.

The gene calls are TRBV4-3 and TRBJ2-3, with D possibly TRBD2 on 5 matching bases. Trimming took 0 bases from V and 1 from J, leaving 8 bases between them. Germline V gene lookup returns CDR1 LGHNA and CDR2 YSLEER. CDR3 size: 15 residues. CDR3 coding DNA: TGCGCCAGCAGCCAAGATTTGCGGGGCACAGATACGCAGTATTTT. It codes for CASSQDLRGTDTQYF.

J is TRBJ1-1 and V is TRBV2; D gene uncertain. Between the trimmed V and J ends, which lost 7 bases and 2 bases, there was a span of 11 bases. Germline V gene data show CDR1 as SNHLY and CDR2 as FYNNEI. This CDR3 is 13 amino acids long. CDR3 residues: CASTKEVNTEAFF. DNA of the CDR3: TGTGCCAGCACCAAGGAGGTAAACACTGAAGCTTTCTTT.

The genes are TRBV28 and TRBJ2-5; TRBD2 aligns across 8 bases. V dropped 2 bases and J dropped 12; count of bases not matched to a gene: 8. Per the germline V gene, CDR1 is MDHEN and CDR2 is SYDVKM. The CDR3 spans 13 residues. The CDR3 protein is CASSLRSGSKKYF. The CDR3 region has the DNA TGTGCCAGCAGTTTACGGAGCGGGAGCAAGAAGTACTTC.